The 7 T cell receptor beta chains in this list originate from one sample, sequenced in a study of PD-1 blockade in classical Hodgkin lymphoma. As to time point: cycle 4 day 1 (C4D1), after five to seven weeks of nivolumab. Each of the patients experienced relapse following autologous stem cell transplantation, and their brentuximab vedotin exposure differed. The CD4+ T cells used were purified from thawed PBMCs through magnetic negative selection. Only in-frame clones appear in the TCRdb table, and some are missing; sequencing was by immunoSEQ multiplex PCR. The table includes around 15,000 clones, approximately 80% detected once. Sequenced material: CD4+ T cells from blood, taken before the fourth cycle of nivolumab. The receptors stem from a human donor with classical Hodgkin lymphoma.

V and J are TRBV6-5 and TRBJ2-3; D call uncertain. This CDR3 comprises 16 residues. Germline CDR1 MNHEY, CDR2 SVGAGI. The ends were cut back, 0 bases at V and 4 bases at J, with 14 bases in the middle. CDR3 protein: CASSYSIPILADTQYF. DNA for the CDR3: TGTGCCAGCAGTTACTCGATCCCCATCCTGGCAGATACGCAGTATTTT.

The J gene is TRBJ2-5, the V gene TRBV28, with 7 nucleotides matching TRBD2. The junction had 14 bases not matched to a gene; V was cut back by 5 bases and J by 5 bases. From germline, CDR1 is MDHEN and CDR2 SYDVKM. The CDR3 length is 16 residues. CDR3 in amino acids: CASSVPFWEGRETQYF. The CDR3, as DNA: TGTGCCAGCAGTGTCCCCTTTTGGGAGGGCCGGGAGACCCAGTACTTC.

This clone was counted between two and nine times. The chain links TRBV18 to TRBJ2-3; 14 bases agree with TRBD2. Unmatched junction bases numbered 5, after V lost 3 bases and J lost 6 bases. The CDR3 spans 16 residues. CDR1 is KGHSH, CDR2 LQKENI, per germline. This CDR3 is CASSPRLAGGPDTQYF. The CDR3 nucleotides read TGTGCCAGCTCACCCAGACTAGCGGGAGGGCCGGATACGCAGTATTTT.

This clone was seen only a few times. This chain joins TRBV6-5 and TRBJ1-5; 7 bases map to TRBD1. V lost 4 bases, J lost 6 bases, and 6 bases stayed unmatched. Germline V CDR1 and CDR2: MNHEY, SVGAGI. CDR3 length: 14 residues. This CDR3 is CASSLNRGAQPQHF. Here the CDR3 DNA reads TGTGCCAGCAGTTTAAACAGGGGAGCTCAGCCCCAGCATTTT.

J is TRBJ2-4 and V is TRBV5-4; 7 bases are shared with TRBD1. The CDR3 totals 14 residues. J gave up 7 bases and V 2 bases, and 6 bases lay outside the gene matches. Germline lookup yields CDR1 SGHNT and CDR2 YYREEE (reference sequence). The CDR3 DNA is TGTGCCAGCAGCTTACAGGGGTCGTTGAACATTCAGTACTTC. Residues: CASSLQGSLNIQYF.

The CDR3 DNA is TGTGCCAGTAATCTAGCGGGAGTCGCGTACGAGCAGTACTTC. Its translation is CASNLAGVAYEQYF. This chain connects TRBV2 to TRBJ2-7; TRBD2 aligns across 10 bases. The CDR3 loop spans 14 amino acids. Trimming at V came to 9 bases and at J to 4 bases, leaving 9 bases not matched to a gene. Germline V gene data show CDR1 as SNHLY and CDR2 as FYNNEI.

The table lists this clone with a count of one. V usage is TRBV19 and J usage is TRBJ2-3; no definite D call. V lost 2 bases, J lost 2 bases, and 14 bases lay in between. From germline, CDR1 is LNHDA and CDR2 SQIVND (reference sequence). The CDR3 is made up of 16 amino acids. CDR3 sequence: CASSIPLVGNTDTQYF. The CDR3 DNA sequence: TGTGCCAGTAGTATACCCCTAGTAGGGAACACAGATACGCAGTATTTT.